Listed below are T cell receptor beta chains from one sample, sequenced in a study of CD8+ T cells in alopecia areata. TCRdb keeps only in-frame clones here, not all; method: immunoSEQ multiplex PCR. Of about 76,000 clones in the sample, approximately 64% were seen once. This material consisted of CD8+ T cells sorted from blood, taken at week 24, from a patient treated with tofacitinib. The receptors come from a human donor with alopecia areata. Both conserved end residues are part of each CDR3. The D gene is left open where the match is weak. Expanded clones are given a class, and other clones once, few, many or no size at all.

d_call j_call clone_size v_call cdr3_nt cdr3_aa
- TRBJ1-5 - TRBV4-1 TGCGCCAGCAGCCAAGTCGAAGTTAGGGGAAAGGGGAATCAGCCCCAGCATTTT CASSQVEVRGKGNQPQHF
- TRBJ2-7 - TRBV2 TGTGCCAGCAGTGAAGGGGGGCGGAGAGCCTACGAGCAGTACTTC CASSEGGRRAYEQYF
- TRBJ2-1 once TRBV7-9 TGTGCCAGCAGCTTTGGGGGTGAGCAGTTCTTC CASSFGGEQFF
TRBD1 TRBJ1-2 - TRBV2 TGTGCCAGCATAGCAGGGGGCGGACTGGAGACATTTAGGGGCTACACCTTC CASIAGGGLETFRGYTF
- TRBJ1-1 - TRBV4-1 TGCGCCAGCAGCCGAAAAAGTAACACTGAAGCTTTCTTT CASSRKSNTEAFF
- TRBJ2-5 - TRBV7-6 TGTGCCAGCAGCTTAGGCAGGACGATCGGCGAAGAGACCCAGTACTTC CASSLGRTIGEETQYF
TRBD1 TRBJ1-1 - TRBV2 TGTGCCAGCAGGAGGACTACCGGGACAGGGAACACTGAAGCTTTCTTT CASRRTTGTGNTEAFF
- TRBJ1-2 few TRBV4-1 TGCGCCAGCAGCCAAGACCCATCTGGGGACTATGGCTACACCTTC CASSQDPSGDYGYTF
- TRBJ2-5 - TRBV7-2 TGTGCCAGCAGCTTAGGGGAACAAGAGACCCAGTACTTC CASSLGEQETQYF
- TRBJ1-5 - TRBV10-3 TGTGCCATCAGGCAAGACAGTGGCCATCAGCCCCAGCATTTT CAIRQDSGHQPQHF
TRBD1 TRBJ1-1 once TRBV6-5 TGTGCCAGCAGTTACGAGGCAGGGGGCTATGACACTGAAGCTTTCTTT CASSYEAGGYDTEAFF
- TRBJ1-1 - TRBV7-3 TGTGCCAGCAGCTCTTCTGCGGTGGGCACTGAAGCTTTCTTT CASSSSAVGTEAFF
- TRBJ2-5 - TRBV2 TGTGCCAGCAGTGAAGGCCCAACTACACGGGGAGAGACCCAGTACTTC CASSEGPTTRGETQYF
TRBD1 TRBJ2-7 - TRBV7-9 TGTGCCAGCAGCCGACAGGGTGACGAGCAGTACTTC CASSRQGDEQYF
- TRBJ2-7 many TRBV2 TGTGCCAGCAGTGAATTTAGCGGTCGGGGTACAAACTACGAGCAGTACTTC CASSEFSGRGTNYEQYF
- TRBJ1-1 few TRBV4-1 TGCGCCAGCAGCCAAGGGAGCAACACTGAAGCTTTCTTT CASSQGSNTEAFF